The 22 T cell receptor beta chains given below trace back to one sample, sequenced in a study of T cells in localized non-small cell lung cancer. TCRdb's copy holds only in-frame clones and misses some; the assay was immunoSEQ multiplex PCR. The table shows a few thousand clones, with 25% to 30% occurring only once. The specimen comprised lung tumor tissue, sampled before any cancer treatment. The receptor source for this set is a female donor at least 60 years old with stage II squamous cell lung carcinoma.

This clone was observed a handful of times. This rearrangement joins TRBV15 to TRBJ2-7; the D is unclear. V lost 0 bases and J 2 bases, leaving 14 bases between the germline ends. The CDR3 loop spans 16 amino acids. Germline V lookup: CDR1 LNHNV, CDR2 YYDKDF (reference sequence). CDR3 sequence: CATSRDFASLAYEQYF. CDR3 coding DNA: TGTGCCACCAGCAGAGATTTTGCGAGCTTAGCCTACGAGCAGTACTTC.

The V gene is TRBV30, the J gene TRBJ2-1; D unresolved. The germline V gene has CDR1 GTSNPN and CDR2 SVGIG (reference sequence). Trimming left V 5 bases short and J 5 bases short, with 13 bases between. This CDR3 is built from 13 residues. Here the CDR3 DNA reads TGTGCCTGGGGATATGGGCTGGACAATGAGCAGTTCTTC. Translated: CAWGYGLDNEQFF. Based on the CDR3 plus reference TRBV30 and TRBJ2-1, the full variable domain is SQTIHQWPATLVQPVGSPLSLECTVEGTSNPNLYWYRQAAGRGLQLLFYSVGIGQISSEVPQNLSASRPQDRQFILSSKKLLLSDSGFYLCAWGYGLDNEQFFGPGTRLTVL.

The chain employs TRBV28 and TRBJ1-6, with 7 positions matching TRBD1. There are 15 residues in the CDR3. Trimming cost V 5 bases and J 6 bases; bases outside gene matches: 7. Per the germline V gene, CDR1 is MDHEN and CDR2 is SYDVKM. CDR3 amino acids: CASSLGTAFNSPLHF. The CDR3 region has the DNA TGTGCCAGCAGTCTGGGGACAGCGTTTAATTCACCCCTCCACTTT.

Only one count was recorded for this clone. The CDR3 coding sequence is TGCAGCGTTGAAGTAGGGGGCGGGGAGACCCAGTACTTC. Residues: CSVEVGGGETQYF. This chain connects TRBV29-1 to TRBJ2-5, with 7 bases identical to TRBD1. Germline V CDR1 and CDR2: SQVTM, ANQGSEA. The ends lost 1 base at V and 5 bases at J; junction bases unmatched: 4. The CDR3 extends over 13 amino acids.

J is TRBJ2-7 and V is TRBV29-1, with 11 positions matching TRBD2. The CDR3 length is 13 residues. Trimming at V came to 5 bases and at J to 5 bases, leaving 5 bases not matched to a gene. Germline CDR1 is SQVTM and CDR2 is ANQGSEA. CDR3 in DNA: TGCAGCGTTCGACTAGCGGGGAGAAACGAGCAGTACTTC. This encodes CSVRLAGRNEQYF.

This clone was seen a few times. The chain's CDR3 is CASSQTGRSEQYF. CDR3 DNA sequence: TGTGCCAGCAGTCAGACAGGGAGGAGCGAGCAGTACTTC. The chain couples TRBV6-8 to TRBJ2-7; possibly TRBD1 for D (7 bases). This CDR3 spans 13 amino acids. V gave up 5 bases and J gave up 6 bases, with 14 bases separating them. The germline gives CDR1 MNHGY, CDR2 SAAAGT.

This clone was counted a single time. The chain recombines TRBV19 with TRBJ1-2; 8 nucleotides match TRBD1. The CDR3 runs 14 residues. After removal of 5 bases from V and 8 bases from J, the junction contained 10 bases not matched to a gene. Germline V gives CDR1 LNHDA, CDR2 SQIVND (reference sequence). The chain's CDR3 is CASSPQGQGRGYTF. CDR3 sequence (DNA): TGTGCCAGTAGTCCACAAGGACAGGGTCGGGGCTACACCTTC.

This rearrangement joins TRBV18 to TRBJ1-2; D remains ambiguous. Germline V CDR1 and CDR2: KGHSH, LQKENI. Deletions cut 3 bases from V and 4 bases from J, with 9 bases between. The CDR3 is made up of 13 amino acids. The CDR3 nucleotides read TGTGCCAGCTCACCGCAGGACGCCTATGGCTACACCTTC. Translation gives CASSPQDAYGYTF.

This sequence joins TRBV19 and TRBJ2-7; no clear D gene. Germline CDR1 is LNHDA and CDR2 is SQIVND (reference sequence). The CDR3 loop spans 13 amino acids. The V gene lost 5 bases and the J gene lost 5 bases, with 13 bases spanning the gap. CDR3 residues: CASSATTAHEQYF. In DNA, the CDR3 is TGTGCCAGTAGTGCCACTACAGCGCACGAGCAGTACTTC.

This clone was picked up a small number of times. The chain is built from TRBV5-8 and TRBJ1-1; D might be TRBD1 (5 bases). CDR3 size: 13 residues. V gave up 4 bases and J gave up 1 base, with 8 bases separating them. Germline V gene lookup returns CDR1 SGHTS and CDR2 YDEGEE. DNA of the CDR3: TGTGCCAGCAGCCGAACAGGGAACACTGAAGCTTTCTTT. This sequence encodes CASSRTGNTEAFF.

Within the sample, this clone is medium-sized. The chain couples TRBV11-3 to TRBJ1-4, with D unresolved. The germline CDR1 and CDR2 sequences are SGHNT and YENEEA. Trimming left V 4 bases short and J 0 bases short, with 6 bases between. CDR3 size: 14 residues. The DNA for the CDR3 is TGTGCCAGCAGCTCGGATGCAACTAATGAAAAACTGTTTTTT. It translates to CASSSDATNEKLFF.

This clone was counted between two and nine times. The junction differs from germline at one of its ends, possibly a read error. The chain couples TRBV15 to TRBJ1-3; 7 positions match TRBD1. The V gene's germline CDR1 is LNHNV and CDR2 YYDKDF (reference sequence). The CDR3 has 16 amino acids. CDR3 coding DNA: TGTGCCAGCAGCTCAGGACAGGATTCCTCTGGAAACACCATATATTTT. This sequence encodes CASSSGQDSSGNTIYF.

This clone was recorded a few times. The genes are TRBV4-1 and TRBJ1-5; D not certain. Germline CDR1 reads MGHRA; CDR2 reads YSYEKL. The V end lost 0 bases, the J end lost 4 bases, and 10 bases lay between the germline ends. The CDR3 sequence is 15 residues long. The CDR3 bases are TGCGCCAGCAGCCAAGAATTTCGAGGTAATCAGCCCCAGCATTTT. Its translation is CASSQEFRGNQPQHF.

CDR3 amino acids: CSVGFGGSNYGYTF. The CDR3 nucleotides are TGCAGCGTTGGATTTGGGGGATCTAACTATGGCTACACCTTC. This rearrangement joins TRBV29-1 to TRBJ1-2; D perhaps matches TRBD1 (5 bases). Germline V gives CDR1 SQVTM, CDR2 ANQGSEA. The CDR3 loop spans 14 amino acids. V lost 4 bases to trimming and J lost 0 bases, with 12 bases between them.

The CDR3 loop reads CSVDEGDYGYTF. The CDR3 bases are TGCAGCGTTGACGAGGGCGACTATGGCTACACCTTC. The chain carries TRBV29-1 and TRBJ1-2; D call uncertain. CDR1 and CDR2 (germline): SQVTM, ANQGSEA. V lost 3 bases and J lost 3, with 8 bases in between. The CDR3 is 12 amino acids.

This clone has only a few counts. This chain links TRBV6-8 with TRBJ1-1, with 7 positions matching TRBD1. V was pared by 5 bases and J by 1 base, with 7 bases of the junction left unmatched. The CDR3 has 15 amino acids. Germline CDR1 reads MNHGY; CDR2 reads SAAAGT. CDR3 region: CASSDRDSKNTEAFF. CDR3 coding DNA: TGTGCCAGCAGTGACAGGGACAGCAAGAACACTGAAGCTTTCTTT.

The chain has TRBV28 and TRBJ2-5, with TRBD1 matching 9 bases. V lost 6 bases, J lost 4 bases, and 9 bases stayed unmatched. The CDR3 totals 15 residues. Germline CDR1 MDHEN, CDR2 SYDVKM. CDR3 residues: CASRPGQGEVETQYF. CDR3 DNA: TGTGCCAGCAGACCGGGACAGGGTGAGGTAGAGACCCAGTACTTC.

This chain joins TRBV29-1 and TRBJ1-2; the match to TRBD1 covers 8 bases. The CDR3 covers 15 residues. Trimming took 3 bases from V and 4 from J; bases not matched to a gene: 10. Germline lookup yields CDR1 SQVTM and CDR2 ANQGSEA. The CDR3 loop is CSVEAGGGGFYGYTF. Written as DNA, the CDR3 is TGCAGCGTTGAGGCAGGGGGCGGGGGTTTCTATGGCTACACCTTC. The entire variable domain, with the rest obtained from reference TRBV29-1 and TRBJ1-2, is as follows: SAVISQKPSRDICQRGTSLTIQCQVDSQVTMMFWYRQQPGQSLTLIATANQGSEATYESGFVIDKFPISRPNLTFSTLTVSNMSPEDSSIYLCSVEAGGGGFYGYTFGSGTRLTVV.

This clone was recorded only once. The chain is built from TRBV18 and TRBJ2-1, with D tentatively TRBD2 (6 bases). V was shortened by 3 bases and J by 7 bases, with 13 bases between the two germline ends. Germline V gene lookup returns CDR1 KGHSH and CDR2 LQKENI. The CDR3 runs to 14 residues. This CDR3 is CASSPTSFANEQFF. The CDR3 bases are TGTGCCAGCTCACCGACTAGTTTTGCTAATGAGCAGTTCTTC. Complete variable domain (other parts from reference TRBV18 and TRBJ2-1): NAGVMQNPRHLVRRRGQEARLRCSPMKGHSHVYWYRQLPEEGLKFMVYLQKENIIDESGMPKERFSAEFPKEGPSILRIQQVVRGDSAAYFCASSPTSFANEQFFGPGTRLTVL.

There are a few counts of this clone. The rearrangement joins TRBV25-1 to TRBJ1-1; D uncertain. CDR3 length: 13 residues. Trimming stripped 6 bases from V and 6 bases from J, with 14 bases between. The germline gives CDR1 MGHDK, CDR2 SYGVNS. Here the CDR3 reads CASRIHQAAEAFF. CDR3 in DNA: TGTGCCAGCAGAATCCACCAAGCCGCTGAAGCTTTCTTT. Complete variable domain (other parts from reference TRBV25-1 and TRBJ1-1): EADIYQTPRYLVIGTGKKITLECSQTMGHDKMYWYQQDPGMELHLIHYSYGVNSTEKGDLSSESTVSRIRTEHFPLTLESARPSHTSQYLCASRIHQAAEAFFGQGTRLTVV.

By share of the sample, this clone is medium-sized. The rearrangement links TRBV7-4 to TRBJ1-1, with D hard to call. The CDR3 sequence is 13 residues long. Between the trimmed V and J ends, which lost 5 bases and 4 bases, there was a span of 11 bases. Germline CDR1 is SGHVT and CDR2 is SQSDAQ. The CDR3: CASSVTLSTEAFF. In DNA, the CDR3 is TGTGCCAGCAGCGTGACCCTGAGCACTGAAGCTTTCTTT. Together with reference TRBV7-4 and TRBJ1-1, the CDR3 gives the full variable domain: GAGVSQSPRYKVAKRGRDVALRCDSISGHVTLYWYRQTLGQGSEVLTYSQSDAQRDKSGRPSGRFSAERPERSVSTLKIQRTEQGDSAVYLCASSVTLSTEAFFGQGTRLTVV.

By share of the sample, this clone is large. This chain links TRBV11-3 with TRBJ1-4; D remains ambiguous. V was trimmed by 2 bases and J by 7 bases, leaving 17 bases between them. The CDR3 totals 16 residues. Germline V lookup: CDR1 SGHNT, CDR2 YENEEA. The CDR3 protein is CASSLLRLGVGEKLFF. For the CDR3, the DNA is TGTGCCAGCAGCTTACTCAGGTTGGGCGTTGGTGAAAAACTGTTTTTT.